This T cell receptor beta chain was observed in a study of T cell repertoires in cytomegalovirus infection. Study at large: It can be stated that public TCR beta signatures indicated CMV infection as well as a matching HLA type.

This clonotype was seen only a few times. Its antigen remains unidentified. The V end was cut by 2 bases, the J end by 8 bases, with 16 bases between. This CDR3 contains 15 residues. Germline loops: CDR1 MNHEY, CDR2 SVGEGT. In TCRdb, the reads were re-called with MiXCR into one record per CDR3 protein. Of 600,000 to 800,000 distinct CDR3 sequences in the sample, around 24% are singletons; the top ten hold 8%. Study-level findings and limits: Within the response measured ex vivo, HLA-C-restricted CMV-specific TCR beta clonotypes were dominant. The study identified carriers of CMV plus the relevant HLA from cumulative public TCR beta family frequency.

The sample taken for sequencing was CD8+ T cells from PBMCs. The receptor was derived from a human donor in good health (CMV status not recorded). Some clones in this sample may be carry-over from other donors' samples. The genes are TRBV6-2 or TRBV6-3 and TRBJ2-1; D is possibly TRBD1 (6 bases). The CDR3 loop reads CASSYLDSVGDEQFF. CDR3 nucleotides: TGTGCCAGCAGTTACCTGGACAGTGTGGGGGATGAGCAGTTCTTC.